The 7 T cell receptor beta chains in this list originate from one sample, sequenced in a study of blood T cell repertoires in COVID-19. Sequenced by immunoSEQ multiplex PCR; TCRdb stores in-frame clones only, minus some. The data contain about 210,000 clones, 83% of them seen just once; the ten biggest clones take up about 2.5%. Sample: peripheral blood. The receptors derive from a woman aged 35 to 49 with active or convalescent COVID-19.

This clone was counted only a few times. The rearrangement links TRBV13 to TRBJ1-6; D is undetermined. CDR3 length: 15 residues. V shed 5 bases and J shed 1 base, with 9 bases lying between them. Germline V CDR1 and CDR2: PRHDT, FYEKMQ (reference sequence). The CDR3, as DNA: TGTGCCAGCAGCCCCCCGGGTTCCTATAATTCACCCCTCCACTTT. This translates into CASSPPGSYNSPLHF.

This clone has more than one count but fewer than ten. V and J are TRBV7-9 and TRBJ1-4; no reliable D call. Per germline, CDR1 SEHNR and CDR2 FQNEAQ (reference sequence). The V gene lost 6 bases and the J gene lost 5 bases, with 13 bases spanning the gap. CDR3 length: 14 residues. In DNA form, the CDR3 reads TGTGCCAGCAGTCTTTTGGCTTCCAATGAAAAACTGTTTTTT. Its protein product is CASSLLASNEKLFF.

The chain employs TRBV5-5 and TRBJ2-7; D gene unclear. Germline V CDR1 and CDR2: SGHKS, YYEKEE (reference sequence). The CDR3 spans 13 residues. The V gene lost 0 bases and the J gene lost 3 bases, with 7 bases spanning the gap. As DNA, the CDR3 is TGTGCCAGCAGCTTGGGAAGCCTCTACGAGCAGTACTTC. Residues: CASSLGSLYEQYF.

The chain employs TRBV4-3 and TRBJ1-2, with D possibly TRBD1 on 5 matching bases. Germline V gives CDR1 LGHNA, CDR2 YSLEER. V was trimmed by 3 bases and J by 1 base, leaving 12 bases between them. CDR3 length: 15 residues. CDR3 loop: CASSQERQFNYGYTF. The CDR3 coding sequence is TGCGCCAGCAGCCAGGAAAGACAGTTTAACTATGGCTACACCTTC.

The V call is TRBV6-5, the J call TRBJ1-2, with TRBD1 matching 7 bases. The CDR3 runs 14 residues. Germline lookup yields CDR1 MNHEY and CDR2 SVGAGI. The V segment lost 6 bases and the J segment 7 bases; nucleotides outside the gene matches: 11. This CDR3 reads CASSRDRALIGYTF. DNA for the CDR3: TGTGCCAGCAGCCGAGACAGGGCCCTCATTGGCTACACCTTC.

This clone showed up just once. CDR3 DNA: TGTGCCAGCAGTTACTCTTTACAGGGGTCGAACACTGAAGCTTTCTTT. Protein sequence: CASSYSLQGSNTEAFF. The rearrangement links TRBV6-5 to TRBJ1-1; TRBD1 aligns across 7 bases. This CDR3 spans 16 amino acids. The J segment lost 1 base and the V segment lost 0 bases, leaving 5 bases of the junction unmatched. CDR1 and CDR2 from the germline V gene are MNHEY and SVGAGI.

The chain has TRBV30 and TRBJ2-1; 9 bases map to TRBD2. Per the germline V gene, CDR1 is GTSNPN and CDR2 is SVGIG (reference sequence). CDR3 length: 14 amino acids. J lost 10 bases, V lost 1 base, and 8 bases had no gene match. CDR3 coding DNA: TGTGCCTGGAGTGAAGGACTAGCGCAGAGGGAGCAGTTCTTC. This translates into CAWSEGLAQREQFF.